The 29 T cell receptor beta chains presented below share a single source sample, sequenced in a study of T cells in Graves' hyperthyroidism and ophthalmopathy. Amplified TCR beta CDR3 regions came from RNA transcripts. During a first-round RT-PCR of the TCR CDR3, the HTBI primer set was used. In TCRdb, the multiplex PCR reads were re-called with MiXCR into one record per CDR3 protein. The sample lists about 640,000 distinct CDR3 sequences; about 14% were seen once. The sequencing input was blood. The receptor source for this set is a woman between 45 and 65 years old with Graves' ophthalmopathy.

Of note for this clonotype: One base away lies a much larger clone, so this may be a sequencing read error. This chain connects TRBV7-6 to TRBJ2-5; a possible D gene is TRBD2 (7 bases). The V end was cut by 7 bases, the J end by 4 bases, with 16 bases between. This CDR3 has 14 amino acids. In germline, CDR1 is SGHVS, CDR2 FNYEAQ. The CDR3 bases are TGTGCCAGCACCCTAAGGGGGGGAGGAGAGACCCAGTACTTC. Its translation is CASTLRGGGETQYF. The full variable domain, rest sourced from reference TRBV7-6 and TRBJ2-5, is GAGVSQSPRYKVTKRGQDVALRCDPISGHVSLYWYRQALGQGPEFLTYFNYEAQQDKSGLPNDRFSAERPEGSISTLTIQRTEQRDSAMYRCASTLRGGGETQYFGPGTRLLVL.

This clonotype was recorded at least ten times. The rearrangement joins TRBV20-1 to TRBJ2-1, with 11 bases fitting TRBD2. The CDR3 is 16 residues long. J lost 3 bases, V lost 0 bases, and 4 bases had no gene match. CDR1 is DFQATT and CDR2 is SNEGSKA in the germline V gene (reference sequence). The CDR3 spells CSARDLTSGDYNEQFF. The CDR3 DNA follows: TGCAGTGCTAGAGATCTGACTAGCGGGGACTACAATGAGCAGTTCTTC.

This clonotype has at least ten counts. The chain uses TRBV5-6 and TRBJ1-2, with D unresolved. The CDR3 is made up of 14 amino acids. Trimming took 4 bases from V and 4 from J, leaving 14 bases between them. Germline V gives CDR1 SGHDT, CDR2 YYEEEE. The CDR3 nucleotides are TGTGCCAGCAGCAGCCTTATAGCTACCTATGGCTACACCTTC. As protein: CASSSLIATYGYTF.

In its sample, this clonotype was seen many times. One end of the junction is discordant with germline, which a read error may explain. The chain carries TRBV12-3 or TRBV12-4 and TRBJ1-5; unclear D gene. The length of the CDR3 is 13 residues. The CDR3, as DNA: TGTGCCAGCAGGTTAGGAAAAAATCAGCCCCAGCATTTT. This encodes CASRLGKNQPQHF.

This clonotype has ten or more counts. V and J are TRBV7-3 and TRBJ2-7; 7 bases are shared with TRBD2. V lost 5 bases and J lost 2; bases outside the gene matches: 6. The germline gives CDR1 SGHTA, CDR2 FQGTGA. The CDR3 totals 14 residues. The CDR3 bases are TGTGCCAGCAGCCCGGGACTACCGCCCTACGAGCAGTACTTC. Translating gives CASSPGLPPYEQYF.

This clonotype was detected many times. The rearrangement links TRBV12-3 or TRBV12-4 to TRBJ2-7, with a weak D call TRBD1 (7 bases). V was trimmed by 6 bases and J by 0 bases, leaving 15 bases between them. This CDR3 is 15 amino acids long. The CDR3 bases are TGTGCCAGCAGCGCGGGACAGAAATACTCCTACGAGCAGTACTTC. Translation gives CASSAGQKYSYEQYF.

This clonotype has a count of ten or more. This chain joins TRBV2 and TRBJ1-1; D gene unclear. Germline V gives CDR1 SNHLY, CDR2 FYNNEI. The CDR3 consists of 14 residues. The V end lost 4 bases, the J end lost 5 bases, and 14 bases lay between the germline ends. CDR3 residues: CASSGLGWVTEAFF. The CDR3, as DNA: TGTGCCAGCAGTGGGCTTGGGTGGGTGACTGAAGCTTTCTTT.

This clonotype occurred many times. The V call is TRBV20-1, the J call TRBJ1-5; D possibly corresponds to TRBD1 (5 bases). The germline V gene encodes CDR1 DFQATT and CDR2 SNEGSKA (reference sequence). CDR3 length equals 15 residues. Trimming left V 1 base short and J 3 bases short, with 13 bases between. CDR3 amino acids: CSARVSGIANQPQHF. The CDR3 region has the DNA TGCAGTGCTAGAGTATCAGGGATCGCCAATCAGCCCCAGCATTTT.

CDR3 in DNA: TGTGCCAGCAGTTCCGGACAGAGGTCGGCCTACAATGAGCAGTTCTTC. This gives the protein CASSSGQRSAYNEQFF. The rearrangement joins TRBV12-3 or TRBV12-4 to TRBJ2-1; maybe TRBD1 (6 bases). The CDR3 sequence is 16 residues long. Trimming shortened V by 4 bases and J by 2 bases, and 15 bases separated the two germline ends.

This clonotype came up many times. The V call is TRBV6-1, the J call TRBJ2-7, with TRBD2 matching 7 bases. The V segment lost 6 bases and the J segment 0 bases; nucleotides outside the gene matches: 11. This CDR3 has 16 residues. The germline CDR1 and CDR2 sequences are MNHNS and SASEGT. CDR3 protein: CASSRTTSASSYEQYF. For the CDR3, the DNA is TGTGCCAGCAGCCGAACCACTAGCGCCAGCTCCTACGAGCAGTACTTC.

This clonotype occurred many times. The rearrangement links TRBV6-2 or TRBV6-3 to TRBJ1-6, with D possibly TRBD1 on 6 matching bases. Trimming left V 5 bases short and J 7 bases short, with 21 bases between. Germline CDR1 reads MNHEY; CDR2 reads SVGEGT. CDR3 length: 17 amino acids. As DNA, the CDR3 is TGTGCCAGCAGTGTCACCGGTGGACAGAGAAGGAATTCACCCCTCCACTTT. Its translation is CASSVTGGQRRNSPLHF.

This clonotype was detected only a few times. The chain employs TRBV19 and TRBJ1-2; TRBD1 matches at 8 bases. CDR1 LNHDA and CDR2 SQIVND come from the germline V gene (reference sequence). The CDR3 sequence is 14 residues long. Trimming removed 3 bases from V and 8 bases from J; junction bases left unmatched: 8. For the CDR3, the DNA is TGTGCCAGTAGTATGCTGGGACAGGAGAAGGGCTACACCTTC. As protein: CASSMLGQEKGYTF.

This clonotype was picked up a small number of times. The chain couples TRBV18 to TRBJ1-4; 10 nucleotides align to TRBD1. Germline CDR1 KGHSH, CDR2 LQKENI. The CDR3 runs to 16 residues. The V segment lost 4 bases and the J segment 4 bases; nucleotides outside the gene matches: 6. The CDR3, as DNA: TGTGCCAGCTCACACAGACAGGGGGCCGATAATGAAAAACTGTTTTTT. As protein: CASSHRQGADNEKLFF. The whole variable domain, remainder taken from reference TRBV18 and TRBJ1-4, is NAGVMQNPRHLVRRRGQEARLRCSPMKGHSHVYWYRQLPEEGLKFMVYLQKENIIDESGMPKERFSAEFPKEGPSILRIQQVVRGDSAAYFCASSHRQGADNEKLFFGSGTQLSVL.

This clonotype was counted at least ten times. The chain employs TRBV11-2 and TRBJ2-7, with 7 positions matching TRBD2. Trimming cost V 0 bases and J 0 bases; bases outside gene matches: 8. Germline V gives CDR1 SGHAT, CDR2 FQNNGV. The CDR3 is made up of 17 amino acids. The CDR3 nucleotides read TGTGCCAGCAGCTTAGATAACCCTAGCGGAGGCTCCTACGAGCAGTACTTC. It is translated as CASSLDNPSGGSYEQYF.

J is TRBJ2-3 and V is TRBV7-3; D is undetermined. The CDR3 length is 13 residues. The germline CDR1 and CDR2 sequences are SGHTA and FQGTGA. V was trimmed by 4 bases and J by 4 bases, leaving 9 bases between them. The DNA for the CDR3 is TGTGCCAGCAGCTCCTACCTTGCAGATACGCAGTATTTT. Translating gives CASSSYLADTQYF.

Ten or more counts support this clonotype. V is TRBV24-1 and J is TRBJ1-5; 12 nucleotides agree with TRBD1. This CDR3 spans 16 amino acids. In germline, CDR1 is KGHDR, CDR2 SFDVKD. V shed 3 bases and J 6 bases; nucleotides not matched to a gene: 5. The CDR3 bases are TGTGCCACCAGTGATCAAGGGACAGGGGGCGGTCAGCCCCAGCATTTT. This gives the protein CATSDQGTGGGQPQHF.

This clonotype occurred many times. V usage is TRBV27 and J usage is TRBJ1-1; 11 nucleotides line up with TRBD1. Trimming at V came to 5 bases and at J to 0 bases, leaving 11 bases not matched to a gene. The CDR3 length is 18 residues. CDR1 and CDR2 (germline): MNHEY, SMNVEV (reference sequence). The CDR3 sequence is CASSTFYRDRGMNTEAFF. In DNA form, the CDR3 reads TGTGCCAGCAGTACCTTCTACCGGGACAGGGGGATGAACACTGAAGCTTTCTTT.

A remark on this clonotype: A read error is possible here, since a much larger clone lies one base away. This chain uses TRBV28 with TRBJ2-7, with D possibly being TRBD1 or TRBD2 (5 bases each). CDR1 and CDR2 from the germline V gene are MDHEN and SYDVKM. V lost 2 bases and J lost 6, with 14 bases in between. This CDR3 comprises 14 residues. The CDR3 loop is CASSLTGTWGEQYF. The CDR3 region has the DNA TGTGCCAGCAGTTTAACGGGGACGTGGGGCGAGCAGTACTTC.

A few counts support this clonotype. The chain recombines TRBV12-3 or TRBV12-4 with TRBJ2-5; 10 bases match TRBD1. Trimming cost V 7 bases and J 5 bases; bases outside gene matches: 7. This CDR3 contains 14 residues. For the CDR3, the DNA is TGTGCCAGCACCAAAAGGGGACAGGGGGAGACCCAGTACTTC. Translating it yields CASTKRGQGETQYF.

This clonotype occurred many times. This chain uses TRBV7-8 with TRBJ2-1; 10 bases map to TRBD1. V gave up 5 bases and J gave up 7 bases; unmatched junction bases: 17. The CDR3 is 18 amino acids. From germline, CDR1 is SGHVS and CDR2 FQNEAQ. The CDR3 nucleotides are TGTGCCAGCAGCCGAATAGGTGGGGACAGGGGAGGTCGGAATGAGCAGTTCTTC. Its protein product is CASSRIGGDRGGRNEQFF.

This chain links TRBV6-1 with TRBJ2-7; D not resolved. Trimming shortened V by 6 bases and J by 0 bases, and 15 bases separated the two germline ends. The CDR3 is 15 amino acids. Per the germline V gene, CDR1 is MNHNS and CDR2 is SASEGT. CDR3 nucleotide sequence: TGTGCCAGCAGCCCCTACCGCTCGAGCTCCTACGAGCAGTACTTC. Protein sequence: CASSPYRSSSYEQYF.

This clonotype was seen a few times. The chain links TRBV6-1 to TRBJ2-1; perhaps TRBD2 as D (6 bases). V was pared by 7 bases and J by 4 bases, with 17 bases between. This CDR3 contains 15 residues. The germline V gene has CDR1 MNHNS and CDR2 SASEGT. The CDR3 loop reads CASNTGTSKYNEQFF. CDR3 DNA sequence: TGTGCCAGCAATACCGGGACTTCTAAATACAATGAGCAGTTCTTC.

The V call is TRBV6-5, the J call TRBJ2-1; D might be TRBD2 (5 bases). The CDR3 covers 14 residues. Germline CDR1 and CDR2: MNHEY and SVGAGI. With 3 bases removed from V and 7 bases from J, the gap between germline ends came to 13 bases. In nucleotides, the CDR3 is TGTGCCAGCAGTTATGAGCGGATAAGGAATGAGCAGTTCTTC. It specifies CASSYERIRNEQFF.

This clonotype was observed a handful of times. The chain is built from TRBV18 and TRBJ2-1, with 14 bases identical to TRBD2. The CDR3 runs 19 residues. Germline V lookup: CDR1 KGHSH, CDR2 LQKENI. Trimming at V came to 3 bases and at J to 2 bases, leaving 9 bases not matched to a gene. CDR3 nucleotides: TGTGCCAGCTCACCCGGACTAGCGGGAGGACGTCTCGCCTACAATGAGCAGTTCTTC. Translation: CASSPGLAGGRLAYNEQFF. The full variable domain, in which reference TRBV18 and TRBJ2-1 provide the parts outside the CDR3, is NAGVMQNPRHLVRRRGQEARLRCSPMKGHSHVYWYRQLPEEGLKFMVYLQKENIIDESGMPKERFSAEFPKEGPSILRIQQVVRGDSAAYFCASSPGLAGGRLAYNEQFFGPGTRLTVL.

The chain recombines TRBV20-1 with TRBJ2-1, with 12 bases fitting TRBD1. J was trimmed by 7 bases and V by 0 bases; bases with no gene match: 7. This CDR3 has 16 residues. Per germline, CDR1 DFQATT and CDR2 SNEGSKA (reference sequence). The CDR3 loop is CSARDLRGQGANEQFF. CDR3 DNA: TGCAGTGCTAGAGATCTAAGGGGACAGGGGGCTAATGAGCAGTTCTTC.

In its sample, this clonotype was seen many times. The CDR3 loop is CASSQDGGLPRSGQFF. The CDR3 DNA sequence: TGTGCCAGCAGCCAAGATGGCGGACTACCCCGGAGTGGGCAGTTCTTC. The chain is built from TRBV3-1 and TRBJ2-1; TRBD2 is a possible D gene (6 bases). The CDR3 contains 16 residues. With 0 bases removed from V and 12 bases from J, the gap between germline ends came to 21 bases. Looked up from germline, CDR1 is LGHDT and CDR2 is YNNKEL (reference sequence).

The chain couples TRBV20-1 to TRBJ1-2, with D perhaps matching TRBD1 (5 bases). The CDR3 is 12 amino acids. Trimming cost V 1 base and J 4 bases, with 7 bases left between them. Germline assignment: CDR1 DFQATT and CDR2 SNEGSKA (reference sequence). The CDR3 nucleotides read TGCAGTGCTAGAGCGGGGGGCTATGGCTACACCTTC. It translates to CSARAGGYGYTF.

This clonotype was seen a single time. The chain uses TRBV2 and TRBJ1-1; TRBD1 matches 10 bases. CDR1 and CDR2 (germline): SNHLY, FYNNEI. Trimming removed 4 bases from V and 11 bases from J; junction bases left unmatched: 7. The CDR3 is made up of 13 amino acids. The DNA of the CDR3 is TGTGCCAGCAGTGGGACAGGGGGGATGATTGCTTTCTTT. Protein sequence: CASSGTGGMIAFF. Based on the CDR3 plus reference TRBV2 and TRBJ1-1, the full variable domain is EPEVTQTPSHQVTQMGQEVILRCVPISNHLYFYWYRQILGQKVEFLVSFYNNEISEKSEIFDDQFSVERPDGSNFTLKIRSTKLEDSAMYFCASSGTGGMIAFFGQGTRLTVV.

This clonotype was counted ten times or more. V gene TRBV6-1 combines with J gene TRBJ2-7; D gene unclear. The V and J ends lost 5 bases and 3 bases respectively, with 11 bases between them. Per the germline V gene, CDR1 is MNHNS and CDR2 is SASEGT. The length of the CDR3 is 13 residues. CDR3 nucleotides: TGTGCCAGCAGTTCGCAAGGCTTCTACGAGCAGTACTTC. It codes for CASSSQGFYEQYF.